This T cell receptor beta chain is drawn from a study of T cell repertoires in cytomegalovirus infection. MiXCR, applied by TCRdb to the reads, yields one record per CDR3 protein. The sample yields 650,000 to 900,000 distinct CDR3 sequences, just under 30% seen once. Per germline, CDR1 MNHNS and CDR2 SASEGT. V was pared by 3 bases and J by 0 bases, with 12 bases between. The CDR3 contains 15 residues. This clonotype showed up just a few times. The antigen is undetermined. Here the sequenced sample was cultured CD8+ T cells from PBMCs, taken from culture after CMV antigen stimulation. This TCR derives from a human donor in good health (CMV status not recorded). Some clones in this sample may be carry-over from other donors' samples. The rearrangement joins TRBV6-1 to TRBJ2-7; D might be TRBD1 or TRBD2, each matching 5 bases. In DNA, the CDR3 is TGTGCCAGCAGTGATCCCGGGACGGGCTCCTACGAGCAGTACGTC. Encoded protein: CASSDPGTGSYEQYV.